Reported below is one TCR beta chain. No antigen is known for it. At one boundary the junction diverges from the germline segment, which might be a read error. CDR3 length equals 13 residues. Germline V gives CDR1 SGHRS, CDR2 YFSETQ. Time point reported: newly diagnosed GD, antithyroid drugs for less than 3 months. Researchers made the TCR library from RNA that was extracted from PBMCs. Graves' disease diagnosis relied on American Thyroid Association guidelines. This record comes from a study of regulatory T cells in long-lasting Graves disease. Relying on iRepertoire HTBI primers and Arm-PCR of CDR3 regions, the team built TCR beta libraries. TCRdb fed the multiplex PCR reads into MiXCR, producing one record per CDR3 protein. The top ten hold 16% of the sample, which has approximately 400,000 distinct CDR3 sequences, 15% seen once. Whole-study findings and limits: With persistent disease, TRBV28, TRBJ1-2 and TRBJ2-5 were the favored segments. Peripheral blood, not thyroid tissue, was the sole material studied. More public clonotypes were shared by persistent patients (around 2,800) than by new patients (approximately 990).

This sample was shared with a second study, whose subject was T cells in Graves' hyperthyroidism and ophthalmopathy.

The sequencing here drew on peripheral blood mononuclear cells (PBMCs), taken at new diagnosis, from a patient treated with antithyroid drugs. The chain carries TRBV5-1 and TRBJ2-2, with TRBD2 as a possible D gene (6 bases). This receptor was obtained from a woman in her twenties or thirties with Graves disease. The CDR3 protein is CASSLEGIGELFF. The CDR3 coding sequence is TGTGCCAGCAGCTTGGAGGGTATCGGGGAGCTGTTTTTT.